The 6 T cell receptor beta chains in this list originate from one sample, sequenced in a study of beta chain features in type 1 diabetes (dated by TCRdb to the late 2010s). Library construction relied on the immunoSEQ multiplex PCR assay. The entire isolated RNA was reverse transcribed using the High Capacity cDNA Reverse Transcription Kit, and thus expressed TCRB transcripts were sequenced. The clones in this table, taken by TCRdb from immuneACCESS, are in-frame only. Not every clone is retained; where verified, under half of the shortfall comes from an unresolved V gene, and the cause of the rest is unknown. Within this sample are 450,000 to 600,000 clones, with 30% of them counted one time only. Clones ranked in the top ten supply 0.05% to 0.07% of the sample. The sample taken for sequencing was naive CD4+ T cells from blood. According to the study, the label for this sample's cell subset or site signals: true naive CD4+ T cells. Receptors originate from a man in his late teens or twenties in good health.

The chain joins TRBV6-1 to TRBJ2-1, with 10 positions matching TRBD2. This CDR3 has 16 amino acids. Losses at the gene ends were 2 bases for V and 9 bases for J; bases not matched to a gene: 10. CDR1 MNHNS and CDR2 SASEGT come from the germline V gene. For the CDR3, the DNA is TGTGCCAGCAGTGAACAGGCTAGCGGGAGCCTGGGTGAGCAGTTCTTC. Its translation is CASSEQASGSLGEQFF.

The rearrangement links TRBV7-2 to TRBJ2-4; D may be TRBD1 or TRBD2 (5 bases each). The CDR3 contains 15 residues. Germline V gene lookup returns CDR1 SGHTA and CDR2 FQGNSA. Trimming left V 3 bases short and J 7 bases short, with 16 bases between. CDR3 protein: CASSLGTPRGNIQYF. CDR3 DNA: TGTGCCAGCAGCTTGGGGACCCCGAGGGGTAACATTCAGTACTTC.

The chain has TRBV25-1 and TRBJ2-4, with TRBD2 identical over 8 bases. The V gene end was trimmed by 1 base and the J gene end by 8 bases; junction bases not matched to a gene: 7. CDR1 and CDR2 (germline): MGHDK, SYGVNS. This CDR3 spans 15 amino acids. The CDR3 here is CASSESGRASHIQYF. For the CDR3, the DNA is TGTGCCAGCAGTGAATCCGGGAGGGCCAGCCACATTCAGTACTTC.

The chain links TRBV30 to TRBJ2-7, with 9 bases that match TRBD2. The CDR3 extends over 12 amino acids. The trim removed 5 bases at V and 3 bases at J, leaving 2 bases unmatched. CDR1 and CDR2 from the germline V gene are GTSNPN and SVGIG (reference sequence). The CDR3 sequence is CAWVSGSYEQYF. In DNA form, the CDR3 reads TGTGCCTGGGTTAGCGGGAGCTACGAGCAGTACTTC. Combining the CDR3 with reference TRBV30 and TRBJ2-7 gives the whole variable domain SQTIHQWPATLVQPVGSPLSLECTVEGTSNPNLYWYRQAAGRGLQLLFYSVGIGQISSEVPQNLSASRPQDRQFILSSKKLLLSDSGFYLCAWVSGSYEQYFGPGTRLTVT.

The chain is built from TRBV14 and TRBJ2-6, with TRBD1 as a possible D gene (5 bases). There are 18 residues in the CDR3. Trimming took off 4 bases at V and 0 bases at J, with 16 bases between the two ends. The V gene's germline CDR1 is SGHDN and CDR2 FVKESK. The CDR3 nucleotides read TGTGCCAGCAGCCCGAGTATAGGGGTCAGCTCTGGGGCCAACGTCCTGACTTTC. Translation gives CASSPSIGVSSGANVLTF. The full variable domain, completed using reference TRBV14 and TRBJ2-6, is EAGVTQFPSHSVIEKGQTVTLRCDPISGHDNLYWYRRVMGKEIKFLLHFVKESKQDESGMPNNRFLAERTGGTYSTLKVQPAELEDSGVYFCASSPSIGVSSGANVLTFGAGSRLTVL.

This CDR3 is CASSQGDRVSTEAFF. DNA for the CDR3: TGTGCCAGCAGCCAGGGGGACAGGGTAAGCACTGAAGCTTTCTTT. This sequence joins TRBV4-2 and TRBJ1-1; 9 positions match TRBD1. The CDR3 runs to 15 residues. V lost 3 bases to trimming and J lost 4 bases; unmatched junction nucleotides: 6. Germline V gene data show CDR1 as LGHNA and CDR2 as YNFKEQ.